Below, one T cell receptor beta chain is given with its context. No antigen is known for it. The data are from a study of hypomethylating agent response in myelodysplastic syndrome. V lost 6 bases and J lost 2; bases outside the gene matches: 12. The CDR3 consists of 16 residues. Germline loops: CDR1 LNHDA, CDR2 SQIVND (reference sequence). Findings of the study overall: After treatment, novel clonotypes emerged more in responders, contracted ones more in non-responders. The MDS versus healthy comparison may be affected by non-age-matched controls. Whether shared GLIPH2 clusters recognize novel MDS antigens was not confirmed.

Clones were sequenced by immunoSEQ multiplex PCR, and TCRdb holds only the in-frame ones, with some missing. The repertoire holds 1,500 to 2,000 clones, more than 75% seen once, with 3% to 4% in the top ten. The rearrangement uses TRBV19 and TRBJ1-2; 7 bases are shared with TRBD1. This TCR was recovered from a human donor with myelodysplastic syndrome. Here the sequenced sample was bone marrow, taken before or after starting hypomethylating agent treatment for myelodysplastic syndrome (not recorded which). The DNA for the CDR3 is TGTGCCAGTAGAGATGGGGGACAGCGATACAACTATGGCTACACCTTC. Translating it yields CASRDGGQRYNYGYTF.